One T cell receptor beta chain is described in this entry. Its target is unknown. This entry is derived from a study of CD8 T cells in Susac syndrome. Regarding the study as a whole: In its TCR sequencing and HLA analysis, the study acknowledged that the number of individuals was relatively small.

In blood CD8+ and CD4+ T cells, TCR beta underwent sequencing. Treatment-naive patients with stable or active relapsing-remitting disease served as multiple sclerosis controls. The authors negatively isolated CD8+ and CD4+ T cells and FACS-enriched TEMRA cells. The trim removed 0 bases at V and 4 bases at J, leaving 7 bases unmatched. The CDR3 consists of 16 residues. The germline gives CDR1 KGHSH, CDR2 LQKENI. It was with random hexamers that 0.5 to 1 ug RNA was reverse transcribed. TCRdb re-called the immunoSEQ multiplex PCR reads with MiXCR, one entry per CDR3 protein. The table records about 130,000 distinct CDR3 sequences, around 91% of them present only once.

The specimen sequenced was CD8+ T cells from PBMCs. The rearrangement links TRBV18 to TRBJ2-5, with 8 positions matching TRBD2. The clonotype was recovered from a human donor with multiple sclerosis. The CDR3 here is CASSPPAYGRGETQYF. The CDR3 region has the DNA TGTGCCAGCTCACCACCTGCTTACGGGAGGGGAGAGACCCAGTACTTC.